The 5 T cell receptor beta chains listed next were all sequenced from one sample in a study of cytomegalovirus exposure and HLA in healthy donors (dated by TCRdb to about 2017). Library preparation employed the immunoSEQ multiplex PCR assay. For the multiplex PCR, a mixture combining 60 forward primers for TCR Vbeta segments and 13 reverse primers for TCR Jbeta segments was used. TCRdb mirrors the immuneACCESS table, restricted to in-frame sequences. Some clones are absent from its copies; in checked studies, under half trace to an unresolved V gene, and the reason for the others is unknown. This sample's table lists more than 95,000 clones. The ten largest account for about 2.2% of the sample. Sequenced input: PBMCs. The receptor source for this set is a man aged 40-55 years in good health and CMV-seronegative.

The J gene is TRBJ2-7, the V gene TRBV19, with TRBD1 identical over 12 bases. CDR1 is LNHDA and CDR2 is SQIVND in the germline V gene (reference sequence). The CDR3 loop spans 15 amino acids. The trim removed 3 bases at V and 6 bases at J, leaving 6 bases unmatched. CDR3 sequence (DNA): TGTGCCAGTAGTATCGTGGGGACAGGGGGCTCCGAGCAGTACTTC. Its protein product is CASSIVGTGGSEQYF. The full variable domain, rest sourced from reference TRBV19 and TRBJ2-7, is DGGITQSPKYLFRKEGQNVTLSCEQNLNHDAMYWYRQDPGQGLRLIYYSQIVNDFQKGDIAEGYSVSREKKESFPLTVTSAQKNPTAFYLCASSIVGTGGSEQYFGPGTRLTVT.

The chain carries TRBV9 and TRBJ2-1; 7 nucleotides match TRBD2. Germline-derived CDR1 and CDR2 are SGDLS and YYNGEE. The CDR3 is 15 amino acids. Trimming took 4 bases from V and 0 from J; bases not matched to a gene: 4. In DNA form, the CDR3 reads TGTGCCAGCAGCCAGGGAGGGGACTCCTACAATGAGCAGTTCTTC. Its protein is CASSQGGDSYNEQFF.

CDR3 in DNA: TGTGCCAGCAGCTTAGGACAAGGGCCTACCGCAAGTGAGCAGTTCTTC. Its translation is CASSLGQGPTASEQFF. The chain employs TRBV7-3 and TRBJ2-1, with TRBD1 as a possible D gene (5 bases). V dropped 2 bases and J dropped 9 bases, with 20 bases sitting between them. This CDR3 is 16 amino acids long. In germline, CDR1 is SGHTA, CDR2 FQGTGA.

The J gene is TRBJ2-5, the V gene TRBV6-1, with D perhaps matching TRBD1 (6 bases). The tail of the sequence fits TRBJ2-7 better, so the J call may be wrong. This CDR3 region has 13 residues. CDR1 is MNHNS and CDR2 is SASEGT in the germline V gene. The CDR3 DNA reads TGTGCCAGCAGTGAAAATAGGGGGAGCGAGCAGTACTTC. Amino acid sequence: CASSENRGSEQYF.

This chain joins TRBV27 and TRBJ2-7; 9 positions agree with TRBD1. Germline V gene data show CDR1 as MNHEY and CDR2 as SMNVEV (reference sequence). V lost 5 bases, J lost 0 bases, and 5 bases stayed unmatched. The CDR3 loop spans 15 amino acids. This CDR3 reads CASSLGTGSSYEQYF. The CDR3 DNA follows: TGTGCCAGCAGTCTCGGGACAGGGAGCTCCTACGAGCAGTACTTC.